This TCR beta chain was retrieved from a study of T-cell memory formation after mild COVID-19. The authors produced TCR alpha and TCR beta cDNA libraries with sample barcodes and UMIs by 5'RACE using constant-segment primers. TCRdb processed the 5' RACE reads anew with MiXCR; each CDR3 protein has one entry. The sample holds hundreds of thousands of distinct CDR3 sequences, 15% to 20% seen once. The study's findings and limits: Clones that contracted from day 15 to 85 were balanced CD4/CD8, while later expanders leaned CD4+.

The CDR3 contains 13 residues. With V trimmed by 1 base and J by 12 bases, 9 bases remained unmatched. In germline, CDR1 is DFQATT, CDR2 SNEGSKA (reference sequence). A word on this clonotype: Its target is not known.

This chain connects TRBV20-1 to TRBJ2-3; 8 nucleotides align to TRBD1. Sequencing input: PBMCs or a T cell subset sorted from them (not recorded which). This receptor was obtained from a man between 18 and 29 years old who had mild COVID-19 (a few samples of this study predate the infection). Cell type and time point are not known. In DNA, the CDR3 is TGCAGTGCTAGAGGGTTCCAGGGGGCCGTACAGTATTTT. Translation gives CSARGFQGAVQYF.